The T cell receptor (beta chain) under discussion was sequenced for a study of CD8+ T cells in alopecia areata. Study results and caveats: Affected lesional scalp, above all in alopecia totalis/universalis, was more clonal than normal scalp.

Once RNA had been extracted, it was reverse transcribed into cDNA to act as the sequencing template. TCRdb keeps only in-frame clones here, not all; method: immunoSEQ multiplex PCR. The sample shows 270,000 or so clones, none of them appearing just once. The V gene end was trimmed by 0 bases and the J gene end by 2 bases; junction bases not matched to a gene: 2. The CDR3 totals 16 residues. CDR1 LGHNA and CDR2 YNLKQL come from the germline V gene (reference sequence). Cells pooled from cutaneous lymph nodes were sorted on CD4, CD8alpha, NKG2D, NKG2ACE and other markers. This clone showed up just a few times. What it binds is not known. Mouse germline and gene names are used. The read terminates 4 residues before the CDR3 end, so the remaining end is supplied by the germline J gene.

The V call is TRBV5, the J call TRBJ2-2; 8 bases are a match to TRBD2. The receptor's source is a C3H/HeJ mouse with alopecia areata. The strain is characterized by the MHC haplotype H2-k. The sequencing sample was made of CD4+ T cells sorted from a lymph node. CDR3 sequence: CASSQDHWGNTGQLYF. The CDR3 bases that were read are TGTGCCAGCAGCCAAGATCACTGGGGGAACACCGGG.